The present entry profiles one T cell receptor beta chain with its context. The data stem from a study of blood T cell repertoires in COVID-19. Overall study: The United States, Italy and Spain were the sources of the acute and convalescent COVID-19 samples.

How the authors handled the data: Reference gene primer amplification yielded estimated nucleated cell counts. The repertoire was sequenced with immunoSEQ multiplex PCR; TCRdb's copy has only in-frame clones and lacks some. V and J calls and clone size follow that table, whereas D and trimming were derived from the DNA. The data contain some 48,000 clones, approximately 85% of them singletons. Germline CDR1 is MNHEY and CDR2 is SMNVEV (reference sequence). J lost 5 bases, V lost 6 bases, and 5 bases had no gene match. The CDR3 has 14 residues. The V call is TRBV27, the J call TRBJ1-4; 8 bases align to TRBD1. The clonotype originates from a human donor in a cohort sampled during active COVID-19. Sequenced: peripheral blood. The DNA for the CDR3 is TGTGCCAGCAGCACACGACAGGGGAATGAAAAACTGTTTTTT. Translation: CASSTRQGNEKLFF.